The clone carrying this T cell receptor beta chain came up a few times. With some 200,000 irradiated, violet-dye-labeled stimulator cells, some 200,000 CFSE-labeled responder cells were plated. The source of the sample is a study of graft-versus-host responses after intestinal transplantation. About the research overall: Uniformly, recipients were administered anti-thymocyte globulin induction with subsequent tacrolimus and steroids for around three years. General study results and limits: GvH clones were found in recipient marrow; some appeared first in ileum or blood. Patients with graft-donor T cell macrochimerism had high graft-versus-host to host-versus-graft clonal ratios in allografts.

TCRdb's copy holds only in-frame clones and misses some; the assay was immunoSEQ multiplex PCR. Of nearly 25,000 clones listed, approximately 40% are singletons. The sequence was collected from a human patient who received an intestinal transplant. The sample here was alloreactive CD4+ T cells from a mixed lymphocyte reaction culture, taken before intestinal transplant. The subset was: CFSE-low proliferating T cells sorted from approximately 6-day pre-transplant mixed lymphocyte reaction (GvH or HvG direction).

CDR3 loop: CASSVEGTNYGYTF. For the CDR3, the DNA is TGTGCCAGCAGTGTGGAGGGAACTAACTATGGCTACACCTTC. The chain has TRBV2 and TRBJ1-2; D not resolved. Germline CDR1 SNHLY, CDR2 FYNNEI. CDR3 size: 14 residues. V lost 4 bases to trimming and J lost 0 bases, with 9 bases between them. The whole variable domain, filled in from reference TRBV2 and TRBJ1-2, reads EPEVTQTPSHQVTQMGQEVILRCVPISNHLYFYWYRQILGQKVEFLVSFYNNEISEKSEIFDDQFSVERPDGSNFTLKIRSTKLEDSAMYFCASSVEGTNYGYTFGSGTRLTVV.